These 17 T cell receptor beta chains were all obtained from the same sample, sequenced in a study of Tregs in tolerant kidney transplant recipients. Recipient PBMCs carried a CFSE label and met irradiated graft donor PBMCs for five to seven days before FACS sorting. TCRdb's copy holds only in-frame clones and misses some; the assay was immunoSEQ multiplex PCR. Here the sample table reports 2,500 to 3,500 clones. Their antigens are not known. The sample in question was CD8+ T cells from blood cultured with allogeneic cells, obtained before the transplant. These receptors all stem from a human patient who received a combined kidney and bone marrow transplant.

According to its frequency, this clone is medium-sized. The read is 3 residues too short to cover the CDR3 end, so that end is filled in from the germline J gene. The J gene is TRBJ2-7, the V gene TRBV20-1, with 10 bases that match TRBD2. The germline V gene has CDR1 DFQATT and CDR2 SNEGSKA (reference sequence). The length of the CDR3 is 13 residues. V lost 3 bases and J lost 3; bases outside the gene matches: 2. The CDR3 reads CSARGTSDYEQYF. The CDR3 bases that were read are TGCAGTGCTAGGGGGACTAGCGACTACGAG.

On this clone: The read stops 3 residues short of the end of the CDR3; the missing end is completed from the germline J gene. The J gene is TRBJ1-1, the V gene TRBV19; 7 bases are a match to TRBD1. The length of the CDR3 is 13 residues. The germline CDR1 and CDR2 sequences are LNHDA and SQIVND (reference sequence). The CDR3 loop is CASSIGSGGEAFF. The sequenced part of the CDR3 DNA is TGTGCCAGTAGTATCGGGTCAGGGGGTGAG.

As for this clone: The sequence runs out 3 residues before the end of the CDR3; the remainder is reconstructed from the germline J gene. The genes are TRBV12-3 or TRBV12-4 and TRBJ2-5; possibly TRBD2 for D (6 bases). This CDR3 spans 18 amino acids. Trimming shortened V by 1 base and J by 2 bases, and 20 bases separated the two germline ends. The CDR3 bases that were read are TGTGCCAGCAGTTTAGACCCGGGCGGGGTGGGTCGGCAAGAGACC. It yields the protein CASSLDPGGVGRQET. The whole CDR3 protein is CASSLDPGGVGRQETQYF.

As regards this clone: The sequenced fragment ends 3 residues before the CDR3 boundary, so the rest is inferred from the germline J gene. The V gene is TRBV7-2, the J gene TRBJ2-2, with unresolved D. Germline V lookup: CDR1 SGHTA, CDR2 FQGNSA. The CDR3 is 13 amino acids. V was cut by 2 bases and J by 3 bases, with 4 bases left in between. The CDR3 sequence is CASSLRYTGELFF. Incomplete CDR3 DNA: TGTGCCAGCAGCTTACGGTACACCGGGGAG.

As for this clone: The read gets to within 3 residues of the CDR3 end, and the germline J gene fills in the rest. This chain uses TRBV4-2 with TRBJ1-1; perhaps TRBD1 as D (6 bases). Germline V gene sequence: CDR1 LGHNA, CDR2 YNFKEQ. The CDR3 sequence is 13 residues long. V dropped 0 bases and J dropped 4 bases, with 6 bases sitting between them. The sequenced CDR3 bases are TGTGCCAGCAGCCAAGAGACAGGCACTGAA. Its protein product is CASSQETGTE. The full CDR3 reads CASSQETGTEAFF.

As concerns this clone: The CDR3 end falls 3 residues outside the read, so it is completed with the germline J gene. The chain combines TRBV7-9 with TRBJ1-5; 8 bases fit TRBD1. In germline, CDR1 is SEHNR, CDR2 FQNEAQ (reference sequence). The CDR3 extends over 14 amino acids. With V trimmed by 2 bases and J by 4 bases, 1 base remained unmatched. CDR3 bases read: TGTGCCAGCAGCTTAACAGGGGGGAATCAGCCC. Encoded protein: CASSLTGGNQP. The complete CDR3 protein is CASSLTGGNQPQHF. Combining the CDR3 with reference TRBV7-9 and TRBJ1-5 gives the whole variable domain DTGVSQNPRHKITKRGQNVTFRCDPISEHNRLYWYRQTLGQGPEFLTYFQNEAQLEKSRLLSDRFSAERPKGSFSTLEIQRTEQGDSAMYLCASSLTGGNQPQHFGDGTRLSIL.

This clone counts as medium-sized by frequency. The CDR3 end is not reached by the read, which stops 3 residues before it; the germline J gene fills it in. V usage is TRBV7-9 and J usage is TRBJ2-7; D possibly uses TRBD1 or TRBD2 (6 bases each). This CDR3 contains 15 residues. Germline loops: CDR1 SEHNR, CDR2 FQNEAQ (reference sequence). Trimming cost V 5 bases and J 6 bases, with 20 bases left between them. CDR3 region: CASSQGPGRSLEQYF. The part of the CDR3 DNA that was read is TGTGCCAGCAGCCAGGGGCCAGGGAGGAGTCTCGAG.

Regarding this clone: The CDR3 is cut off 3 residues early in the read; its end comes from the germline J gene. The chain has TRBV11-2 and TRBJ2-7; D is unresolved. V gave up 3 bases and J gave up 1 base, with 7 bases separating them. Germline loops: CDR1 SGHAT, CDR2 FQNNGV. This CDR3 contains 13 residues. The part of the CDR3 DNA that was read is TGTGCCAGCAGCTTGGCCGGGTCCTACGAG. This encodes CASSLAGSYE. The full CDR3 reads CASSLAGSYEQYF.

To note about this clone: The read halts 3 residues ahead of the CDR3 end, with the missing end drawn from the germline J gene. The chain recombines TRBV15 with TRBJ1-1, with TRBD1 identical over 11 bases. Trimming took 5 bases from V and 4 from J; bases not matched to a gene: 6. The CDR3 totals 15 residues. Germline values: CDR1 LNHNV, CDR2 YYDKDF (reference sequence). The CDR3 DNA, read in part, is TGTGCCACCAGCGCCCGGGACAGGGGGTGCACTGAA. Residues: CATSARDRGCTE. Given in full, the CDR3 is CATSARDRGCTEAFF.

Regarding this clone: The read ends 3 residues shy of where the CDR3 ends; the end is completed using the germline J gene. This chain links TRBV13 with TRBJ2-7; 9 bases line up with TRBD1. The CDR3 is made up of 15 amino acids. Germline CDR1 and CDR2: PRHDT and FYEKMQ (reference sequence). J was trimmed by 4 bases and V by 3 bases; bases with no gene match: 7. The chain's CDR3 is CASSLGVQGAYEQYF. The covered CDR3 bases are TGTGCCAGCAGCTTGGGTGTACAGGGGGCGTACGAG.

On this clone: The DNA ends 3 residues before the CDR3 does, and the rest of the CDR3 is filled in from the germline J gene. The V and J genes are TRBV2 and TRBJ1-5; tentatively, D is TRBD1 (5 bases). Germline V lookup: CDR1 SNHLY, CDR2 FYNNEI. The CDR3 is made up of 14 amino acids. V shed 6 bases and J shed 7 bases, with 16 bases lying between them. The DNA read from the CDR3 is TGTGCCAGCAGGGGGTGGGGGGAGATCCAGCCC. This sequence encodes CASRGWGEIQP. The entire CDR3 reads CASRGWGEIQPQHF. Filled out from reference TRBV2 and TRBJ1-5, the complete variable domain reads EPEVTQTPSHQVTQMGQEVILRCVPISNHLYFYWYRQILGQKVEFLVSFYNNEISEKSEIFDDQFSVERPDGSNFTLKIRSTKLEDSAMYFCASRGWGEIQPQHFGDGTRLSIL.

A word on this clone: The CDR3 end falls 3 residues outside the read, so it is completed with the germline J gene. This chain uses TRBV4-1 with TRBJ1-1, with a tentative D call TRBD1 (5 bases). Trimming left V 1 base short and J 5 bases short, with 17 bases between. This CDR3 comprises 16 residues. From germline, CDR1 is MGHRA and CDR2 YSYEKL. CDR3 sequence: CASSQAAGRVGTEAFF. Partial CDR3 DNA: TGCGCCAGCAGCCAAGCCGCCGGCAGGGTGGGGACTGAA.

As for this clone: Read sequence stops 3 residues before the CDR3 end, and the germline J gene provides the missing end. This chain links TRBV29-1 with TRBJ2-3, with D maybe TRBD2 (8 bases). The CDR3 consists of 16 residues. V was cut by 7 bases and J by 0 bases, with 20 bases left in between. CDR1 is SQVTM, CDR2 ANQGSEA, per germline. The CDR3 sequence is CSARGSASGSTDTQYF. The part of the CDR3 DNA that was read is TGCAGCGCCAGGGGGTCGGCTAGCGGGAGCACAGATACG.

This clone is deemed medium-sized by its frequency. The read ends 3 residues shy of where the CDR3 ends; the end is completed using the germline J gene. The rearrangement joins TRBV29-1 to TRBJ2-7; TRBD1 agrees at 7 bases. Germline values: CDR1 SQVTM, CDR2 ANQGSEA. The V segment lost 3 bases and the J segment 6 bases; nucleotides outside the gene matches: 8. The CDR3 is made up of 13 amino acids. CDR3 amino acids: CSVEHRGTFEQYF. CDR3 bases read: TGCAGCGTTGAGCACAGGGGCACCTTCGAG.

For this clone: The CDR3 is cut off 3 residues early in the read; its end comes from the germline J gene. V gene TRBV13 combines with J gene TRBJ2-7; 10 bases fit TRBD2. There are 14 residues in the CDR3. The germline gives CDR1 PRHDT, CDR2 FYEKMQ (reference sequence). Trimming took 5 bases from V and 4 from J; bases not matched to a gene: 5. The DNA read from the CDR3 is TGTGCCAGCAGCCGGACTAGCGGATTTTACGAG. Its translation is CASSRTSGFYE. In full, the CDR3 reads CASSRTSGFYEQYF.

This clone shows up as medium-sized (0.01 to 0.1%) by frequency. The read is 3 residues too short to cover the CDR3 end, so that end is filled in from the germline J gene. V is TRBV29-1 and J is TRBJ2-2; D possibly corresponds to TRBD2 (6 bases). The CDR3 consists of 15 residues. Germline CDR1 is SQVTM and CDR2 is ANQGSEA. V was shortened by 4 bases and J by 6 bases, with 18 bases between the two germline ends. CDR3 bases read: TGCAGCGTTGCCGGCCTAGCGTCAGGGTCCGGGGAG. Its translation is CSVAGLASGSGE. The full CDR3 protein is CSVAGLASGSGELFF.

Measured by frequency, this clone is medium-sized (0.01 to 0.1%). The DNA ends 3 residues before the CDR3 does, and the rest of the CDR3 is filled in from the germline J gene. This chain uses TRBV4-1 with TRBJ2-3; D may be TRBD2 (5 bases). V lost 1 base and J lost 2, with 10 bases in between. The CDR3 has 15 residues. The germline V gene has CDR1 MGHRA and CDR2 YSYEKL. The DNA read from the CDR3 is TGCGCCAGCAGCCAAGTAGCGCGGTCCACAGATACG. Translated, it gives CASSQVARSTDT. The whole CDR3 reads CASSQVARSTDTQYF.